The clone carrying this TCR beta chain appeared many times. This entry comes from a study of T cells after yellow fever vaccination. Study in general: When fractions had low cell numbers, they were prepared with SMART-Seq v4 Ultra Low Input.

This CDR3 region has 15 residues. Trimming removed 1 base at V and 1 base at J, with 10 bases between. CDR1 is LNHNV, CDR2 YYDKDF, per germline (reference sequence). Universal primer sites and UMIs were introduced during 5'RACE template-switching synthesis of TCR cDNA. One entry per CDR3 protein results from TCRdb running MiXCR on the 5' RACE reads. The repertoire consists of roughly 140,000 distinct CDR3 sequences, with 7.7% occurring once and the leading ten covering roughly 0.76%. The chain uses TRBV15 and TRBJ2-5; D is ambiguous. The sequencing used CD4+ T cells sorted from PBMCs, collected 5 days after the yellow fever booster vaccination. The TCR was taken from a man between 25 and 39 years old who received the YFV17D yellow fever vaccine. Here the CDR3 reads CATSRGFGAQETQYF. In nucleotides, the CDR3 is TGTGCCACCAGCAGAGGGTTTGGCGCCCAAGAGACCCAGTACTTC.